The entry below gives a single T cell receptor beta chain sequence along with its context. Clones were sequenced by immunoSEQ multiplex PCR, and TCRdb holds only the in-frame ones, with some missing. The sample includes about 77,000 clones, approximately 92% of them seen just once. This CDR3 has 14 residues. V lost 0 bases and J lost 6, with 11 bases in between. The germline gives CDR1 GTSNPN, CDR2 SVGIG (reference sequence). This sample is drawn from a study of control samples from healthy donors and cancer patients. This sequence was found in a woman in her fifties or sixties in good health. The sequenced sample consisted of blood. V is TRBV30 and J is TRBJ2-2, with D possibly matching TRBD2 (6 bases). The CDR3 nucleotides read TGTGCCTGGAGTGTTAAGCGCGGGGCCGGGGAGCTGTTTTTT. It encodes CAWSVKRGAGELFF.